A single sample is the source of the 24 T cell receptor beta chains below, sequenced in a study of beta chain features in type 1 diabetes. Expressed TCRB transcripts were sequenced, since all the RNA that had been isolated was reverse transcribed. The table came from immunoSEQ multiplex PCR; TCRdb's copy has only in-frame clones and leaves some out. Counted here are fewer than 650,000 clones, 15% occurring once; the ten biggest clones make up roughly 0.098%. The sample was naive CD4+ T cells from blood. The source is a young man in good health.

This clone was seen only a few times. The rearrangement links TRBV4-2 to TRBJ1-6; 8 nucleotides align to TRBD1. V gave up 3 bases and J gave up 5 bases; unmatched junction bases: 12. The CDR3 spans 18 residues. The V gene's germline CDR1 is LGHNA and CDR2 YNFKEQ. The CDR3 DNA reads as TGTGCCAGCAGCCACCTCGGACAGGGACGAACTAATAATTCACCCCTCCACTTT. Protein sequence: CASSHLGQGRTNNSPLHF.

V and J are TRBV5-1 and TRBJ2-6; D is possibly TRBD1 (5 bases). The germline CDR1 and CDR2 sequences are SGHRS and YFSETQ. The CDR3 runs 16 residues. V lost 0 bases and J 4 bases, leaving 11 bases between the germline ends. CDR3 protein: CASSLEPGIGANVLTF. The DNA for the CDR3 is TGCGCCAGCAGCTTGGAACCAGGGATCGGGGCCAACGTCCTGACTTTC.

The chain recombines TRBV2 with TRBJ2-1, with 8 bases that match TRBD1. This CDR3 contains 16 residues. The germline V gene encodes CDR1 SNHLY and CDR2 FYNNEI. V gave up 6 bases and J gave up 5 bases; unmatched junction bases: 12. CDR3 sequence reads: CASSRDRTERHNEQFF. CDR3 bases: TGTGCCAGCAGCAGGGACAGGACGGAGAGACACAATGAGCAGTTCTTC.

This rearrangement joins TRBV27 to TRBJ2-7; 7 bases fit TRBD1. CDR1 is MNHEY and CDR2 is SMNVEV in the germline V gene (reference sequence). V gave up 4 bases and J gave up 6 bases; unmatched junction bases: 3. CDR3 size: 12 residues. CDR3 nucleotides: TGTGCCAGCAGTTACAGGGGTGGCGAGCAGTACTTC. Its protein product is CASSYRGGEQYF.

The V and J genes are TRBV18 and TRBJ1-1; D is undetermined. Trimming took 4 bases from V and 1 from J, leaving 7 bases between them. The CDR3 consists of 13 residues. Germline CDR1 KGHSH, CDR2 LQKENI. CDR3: CASSRSENTEAFF. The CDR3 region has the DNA TGTGCCAGCTCACGGTCAGAGAACACTGAAGCTTTCTTT.

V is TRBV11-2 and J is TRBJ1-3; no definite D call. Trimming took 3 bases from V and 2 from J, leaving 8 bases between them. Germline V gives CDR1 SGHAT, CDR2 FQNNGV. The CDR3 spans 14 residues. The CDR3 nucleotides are TGTGCCAGCAGCTTTAAGGGCCCTGGAAACACCATATATTTT. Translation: CASSFKGPGNTIYF. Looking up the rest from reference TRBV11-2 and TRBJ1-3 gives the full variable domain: EAGVAQSPRYKIIEKRQSVAFWCNPISGHATLYWYQQILGQGPKLLIQFQNNGVVDDSQLPKDRFSAERLKGVDSTLKIQPAKLEDSAVYLCASSFKGPGNTIYFGEGSWLTVV.

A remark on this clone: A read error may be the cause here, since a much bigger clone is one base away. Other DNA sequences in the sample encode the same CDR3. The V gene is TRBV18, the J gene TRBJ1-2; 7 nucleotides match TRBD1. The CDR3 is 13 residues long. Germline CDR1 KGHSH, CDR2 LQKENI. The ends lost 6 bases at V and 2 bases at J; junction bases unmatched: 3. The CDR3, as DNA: TGTGCCAGCTCCCCGGACAGGAACTATGGCTACACCTTC. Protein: CASSPDRNYGYTF. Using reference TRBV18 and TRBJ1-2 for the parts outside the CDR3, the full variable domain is NAGVMQNPRHLVRRRGQEARLRCSPMKGHSHVYWYRQLPEEGLKFMVYLQKENIIDESGMPKERFSAEFPKEGPSILRIQQVVRGDSAAYFCASSPDRNYGYTFGSGTRLTVV.

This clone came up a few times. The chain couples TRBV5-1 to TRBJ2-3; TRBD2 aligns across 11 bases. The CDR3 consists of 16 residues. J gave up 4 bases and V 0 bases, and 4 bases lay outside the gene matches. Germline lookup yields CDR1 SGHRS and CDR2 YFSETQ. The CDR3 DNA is TGCGCCAGCAGCTTGGATATAGCGGGAGGGGCAGATACGCAGTATTTT. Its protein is CASSLDIAGGADTQYF.

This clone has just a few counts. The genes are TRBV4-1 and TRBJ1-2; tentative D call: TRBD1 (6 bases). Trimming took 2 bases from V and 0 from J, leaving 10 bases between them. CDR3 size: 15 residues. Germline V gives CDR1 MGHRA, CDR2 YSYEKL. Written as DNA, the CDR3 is TGCGCCAGCAGCCAACAGGGGTTAGCTAACTATGGCTACACCTTC. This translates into CASSQQGLANYGYTF.

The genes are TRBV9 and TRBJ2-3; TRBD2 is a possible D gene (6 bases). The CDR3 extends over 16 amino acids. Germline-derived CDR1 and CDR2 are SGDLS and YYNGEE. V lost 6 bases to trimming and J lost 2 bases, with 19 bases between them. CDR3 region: CASTKAGFAVTDTQYF. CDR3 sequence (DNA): TGTGCCAGCACCAAGGCGGGGTTTGCCGTCACAGATACGCAGTATTTT.

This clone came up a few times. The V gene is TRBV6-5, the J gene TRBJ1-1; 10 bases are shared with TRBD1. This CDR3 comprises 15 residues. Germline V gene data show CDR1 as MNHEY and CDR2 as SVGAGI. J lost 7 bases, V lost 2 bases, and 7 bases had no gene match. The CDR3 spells CASSYRDRGGFEAFF. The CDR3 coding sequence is TGTGCCAGCAGTTACAGGGACAGGGGTGGATTTGAAGCTTTCTTT.

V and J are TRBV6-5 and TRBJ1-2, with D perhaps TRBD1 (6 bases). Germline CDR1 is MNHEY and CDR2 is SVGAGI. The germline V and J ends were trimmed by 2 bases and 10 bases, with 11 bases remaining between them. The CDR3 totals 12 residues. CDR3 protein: CASSYGQSFYTF. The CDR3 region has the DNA TGTGCCAGCAGTTACGGACAGTCCTTCTACACCTTC.

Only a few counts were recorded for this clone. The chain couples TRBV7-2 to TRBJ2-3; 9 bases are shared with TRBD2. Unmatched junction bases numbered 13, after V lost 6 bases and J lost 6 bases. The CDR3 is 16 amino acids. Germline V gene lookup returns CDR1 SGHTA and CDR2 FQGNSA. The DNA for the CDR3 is TGTGCCAGCAGATTAATGCGGGAGGGCCTGGGCGATACGCAGTATTTT. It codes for CASRLMREGLGDTQYF.

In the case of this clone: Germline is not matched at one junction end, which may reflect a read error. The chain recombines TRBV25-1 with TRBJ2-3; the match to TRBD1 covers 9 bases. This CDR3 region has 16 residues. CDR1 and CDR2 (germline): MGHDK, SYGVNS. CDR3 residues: CAGSELGTGYTDTQYF. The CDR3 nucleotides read TGTGCCGGCAGTGAACTCGGGACAGGGTACACAGATACGCAGTATTTT.

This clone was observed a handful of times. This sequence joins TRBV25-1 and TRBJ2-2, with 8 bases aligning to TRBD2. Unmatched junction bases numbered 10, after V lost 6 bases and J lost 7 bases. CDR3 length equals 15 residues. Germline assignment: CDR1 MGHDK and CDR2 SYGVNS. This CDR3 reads CASSSPGLGGGELFF. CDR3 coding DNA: TGTGCCAGCAGCTCCCCGGGACTAGGGGGCGGGGAGCTGTTTTTT.

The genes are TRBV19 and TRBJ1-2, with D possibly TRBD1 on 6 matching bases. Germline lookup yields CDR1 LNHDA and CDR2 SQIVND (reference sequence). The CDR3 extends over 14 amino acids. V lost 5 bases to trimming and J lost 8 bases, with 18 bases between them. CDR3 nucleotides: TGTGCCAGTAGTCTCCGACAGGCCCTTGGGGGCTACACCTTC. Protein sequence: CASSLRQALGGYTF.

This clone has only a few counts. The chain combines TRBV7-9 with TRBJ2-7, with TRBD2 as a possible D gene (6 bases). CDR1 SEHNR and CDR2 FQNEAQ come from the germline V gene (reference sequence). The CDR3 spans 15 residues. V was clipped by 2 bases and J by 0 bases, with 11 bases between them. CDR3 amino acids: CASSLRGGSSYEQYF. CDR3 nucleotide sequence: TGTGCCAGCAGCTTAAGGGGAGGTAGCTCCTACGAGCAGTACTTC. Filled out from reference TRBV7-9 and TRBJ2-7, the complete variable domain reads DTGVSQNPRHKITKRGQNVTFRCDPISEHNRLYWYRQTLGQGPEFLTYFQNEAQLEKSRLLSDRFSAERPKGSFSTLEIQRTEQGDSAMYLCASSLRGGSSYEQYFGPGTRLTVT.

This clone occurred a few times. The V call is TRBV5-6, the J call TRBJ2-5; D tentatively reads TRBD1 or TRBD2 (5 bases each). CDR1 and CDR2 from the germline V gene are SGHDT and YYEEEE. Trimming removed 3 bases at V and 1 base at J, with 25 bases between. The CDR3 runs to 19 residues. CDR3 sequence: CASSSRGGPTVNRQETQYF. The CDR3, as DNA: TGTGCCAGCAGCTCCCGTGGGGGACCGACCGTAAACCGCCAAGAGACCCAGTACTTC. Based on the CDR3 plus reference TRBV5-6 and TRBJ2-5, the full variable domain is DAGVTQSPTHLIKTRGQQVTLRCSPKSGHDTVSWYQQALGQGPQFIFQYYEEEERQRGNFPDRFSGHQFPNYSSELNVNALLLGDSALYLCASSSRGGPTVNRQETQYFGPGTRLLVL.

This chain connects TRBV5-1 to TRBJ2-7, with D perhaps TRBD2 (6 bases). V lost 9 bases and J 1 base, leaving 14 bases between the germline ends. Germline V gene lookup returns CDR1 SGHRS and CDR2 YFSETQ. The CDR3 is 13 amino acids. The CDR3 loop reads CATRRAPSYEQYF. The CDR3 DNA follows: TGCGCCACCCGGAGGGCCCCATCCTACGAGCAGTACTTC.

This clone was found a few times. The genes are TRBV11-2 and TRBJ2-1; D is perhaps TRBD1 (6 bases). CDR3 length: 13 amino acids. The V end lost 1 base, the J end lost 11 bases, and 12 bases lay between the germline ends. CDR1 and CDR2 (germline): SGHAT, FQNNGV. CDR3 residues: CASSLAPQGKQFF. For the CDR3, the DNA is TGTGCCAGCAGCTTAGCCCCCCAGGGGAAGCAGTTCTTC.

The CDR3 DNA reads TGTGCCAGCAGCTTCAGGGGGCGGGAGGAGACCCAGTACTTC. Its protein product is CASSFRGREETQYF. The chain employs TRBV9 and TRBJ2-5; perhaps TRBD1 as D (8 bases). Germline assignment: CDR1 SGDLS and CDR2 YYNGEE. V lost 4 bases, J lost 5 bases, and 15 bases lay in between. The CDR3 is made up of 14 amino acids.

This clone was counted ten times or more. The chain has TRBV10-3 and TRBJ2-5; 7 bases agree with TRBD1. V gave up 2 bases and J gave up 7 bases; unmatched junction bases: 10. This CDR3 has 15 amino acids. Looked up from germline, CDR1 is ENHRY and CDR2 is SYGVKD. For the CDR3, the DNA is TGTGCCATCAGTGAGACGGGGACAGCCGGAGGGACCCAGTACTTC. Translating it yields CAISETGTAGGTQYF.

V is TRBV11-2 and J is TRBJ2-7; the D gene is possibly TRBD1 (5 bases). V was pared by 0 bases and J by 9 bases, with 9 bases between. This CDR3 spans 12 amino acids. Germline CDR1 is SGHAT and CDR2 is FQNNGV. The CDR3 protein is CASSLDRQGQYF. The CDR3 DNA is TGTGCCAGCAGCTTAGATAGGCAGGGGCAGTACTTC.

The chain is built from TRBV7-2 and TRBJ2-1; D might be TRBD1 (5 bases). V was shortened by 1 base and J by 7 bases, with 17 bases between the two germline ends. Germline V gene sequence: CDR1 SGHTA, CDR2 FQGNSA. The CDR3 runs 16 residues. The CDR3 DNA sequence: TGTGCCAGCAGCTTAGTAGGGGCAAGGAGTAGGAATGAGCAGTTCTTC. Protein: CASSLVGARSRNEQFF.